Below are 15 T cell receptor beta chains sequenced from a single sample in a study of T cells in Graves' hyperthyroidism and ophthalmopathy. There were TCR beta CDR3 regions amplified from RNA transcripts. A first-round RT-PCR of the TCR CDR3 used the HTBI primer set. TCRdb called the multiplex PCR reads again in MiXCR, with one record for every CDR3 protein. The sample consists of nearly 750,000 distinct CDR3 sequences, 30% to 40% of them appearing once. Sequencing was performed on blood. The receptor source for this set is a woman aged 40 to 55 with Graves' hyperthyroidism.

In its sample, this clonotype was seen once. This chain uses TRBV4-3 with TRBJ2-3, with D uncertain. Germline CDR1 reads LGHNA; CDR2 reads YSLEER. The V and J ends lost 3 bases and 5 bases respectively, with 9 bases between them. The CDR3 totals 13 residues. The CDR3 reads CASSQAIGDTQYF. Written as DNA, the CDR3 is TGCGCCAGCAGCCAGGCTATTGGAGATACGCAGTATTTT.

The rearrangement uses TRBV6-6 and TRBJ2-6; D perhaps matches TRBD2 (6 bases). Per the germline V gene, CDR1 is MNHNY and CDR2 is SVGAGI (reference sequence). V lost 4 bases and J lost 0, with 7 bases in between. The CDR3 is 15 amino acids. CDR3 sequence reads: CASSWGVSGANVLTF. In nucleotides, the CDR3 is TGTGCCAGCAGTTGGGGGGTCTCTGGGGCCAACGTCCTGACTTTC.

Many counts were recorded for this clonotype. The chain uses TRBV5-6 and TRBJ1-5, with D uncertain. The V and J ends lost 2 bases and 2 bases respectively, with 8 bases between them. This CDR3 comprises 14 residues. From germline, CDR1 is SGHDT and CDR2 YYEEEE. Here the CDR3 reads CASSFRLGNQPQHF. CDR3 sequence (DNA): TGTGCCAGCAGCTTCCGGCTCGGCAATCAGCCCCAGCATTTT.

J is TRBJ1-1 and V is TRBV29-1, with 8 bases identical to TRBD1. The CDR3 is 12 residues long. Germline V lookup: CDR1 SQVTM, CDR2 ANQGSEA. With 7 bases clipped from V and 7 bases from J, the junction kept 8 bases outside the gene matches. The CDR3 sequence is CSAGQGGGEAFF. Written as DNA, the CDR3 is TGCAGCGCCGGACAGGGTGGCGGTGAAGCTTTCTTT.

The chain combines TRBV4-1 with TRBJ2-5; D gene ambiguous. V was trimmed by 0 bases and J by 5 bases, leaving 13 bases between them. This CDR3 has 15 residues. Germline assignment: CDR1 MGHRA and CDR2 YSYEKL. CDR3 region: CASSQESLGWETQYF. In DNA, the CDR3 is TGCGCCAGCAGCCAAGAAAGTCTAGGATGGGAGACCCAGTACTTC.

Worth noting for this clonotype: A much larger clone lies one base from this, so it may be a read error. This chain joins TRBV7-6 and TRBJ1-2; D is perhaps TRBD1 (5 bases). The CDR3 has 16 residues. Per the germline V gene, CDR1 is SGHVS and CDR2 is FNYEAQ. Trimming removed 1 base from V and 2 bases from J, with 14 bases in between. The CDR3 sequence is CASSLDLDGANYGYTF. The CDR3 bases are TGTGCCAGCAGCTTAGACCTGGACGGGGCCAACTATGGCTACACCTTC.

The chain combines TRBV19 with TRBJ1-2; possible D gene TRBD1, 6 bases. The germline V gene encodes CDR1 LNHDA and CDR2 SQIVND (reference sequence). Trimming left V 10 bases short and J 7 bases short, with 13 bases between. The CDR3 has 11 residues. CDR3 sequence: CATLQGGGYTF. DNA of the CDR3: TGTGCCACCTTACAGGGAGGTGGCTACACCTTC.

This chain's CDR3 is CASSDGSGNTIYF. CDR3 bases: TGTGCCAGCAGTGACGGCTCTGGAAACACCATATATTTT. The genes are TRBV2 and TRBJ1-3; D not resolved. Germline V gene data show CDR1 as SNHLY and CDR2 as FYNNEI. Trimming removed 3 bases at V and 0 bases at J, with 3 bases between. CDR3 length: 13 amino acids.

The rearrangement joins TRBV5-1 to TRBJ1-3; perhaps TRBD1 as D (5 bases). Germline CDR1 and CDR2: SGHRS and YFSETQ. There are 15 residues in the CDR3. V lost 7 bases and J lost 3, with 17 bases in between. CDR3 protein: CASSTGGTSGNTIYF. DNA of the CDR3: TGCGCCAGCTCAACGGGGGGTACAAGTGGAAACACCATATATTTT.

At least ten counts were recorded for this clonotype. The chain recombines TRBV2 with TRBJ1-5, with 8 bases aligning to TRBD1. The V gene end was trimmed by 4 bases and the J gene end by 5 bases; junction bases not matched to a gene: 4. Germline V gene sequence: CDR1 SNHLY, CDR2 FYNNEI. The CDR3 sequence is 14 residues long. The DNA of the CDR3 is TGTGCCAGCAGTGTGGACAGGGTTCATCAGCCCCAGCATTTT. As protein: CASSVDRVHQPQHF. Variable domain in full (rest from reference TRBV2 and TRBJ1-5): EPEVTQTPSHQVTQMGQEVILRCVPISNHLYFYWYRQILGQKVEFLVSFYNNEISEKSEIFDDQFSVERPDGSNFTLKIRSTKLEDSAMYFCASSVDRVHQPQHFGDGTRLSIL.

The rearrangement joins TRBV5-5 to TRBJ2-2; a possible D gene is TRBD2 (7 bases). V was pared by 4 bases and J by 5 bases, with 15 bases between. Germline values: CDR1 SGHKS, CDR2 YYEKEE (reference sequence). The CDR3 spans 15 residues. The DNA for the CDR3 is TGTGCCAGCAGCCGGACGGGGGGCTGGACCGGGGAGCTGTTTTTT. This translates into CASSRTGGWTGELFF.

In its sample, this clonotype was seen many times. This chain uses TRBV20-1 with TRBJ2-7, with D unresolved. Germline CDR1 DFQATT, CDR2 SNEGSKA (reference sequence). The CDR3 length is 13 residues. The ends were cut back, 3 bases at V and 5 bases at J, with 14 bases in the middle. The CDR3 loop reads CSASQLGAHEQYF. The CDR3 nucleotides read TGCAGTGCTAGTCAGTTGGGCGCCCACGAGCAGTACTTC.

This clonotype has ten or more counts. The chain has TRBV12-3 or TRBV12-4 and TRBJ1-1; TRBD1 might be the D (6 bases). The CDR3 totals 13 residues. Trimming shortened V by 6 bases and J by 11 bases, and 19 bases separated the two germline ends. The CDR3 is CASRLNREGRAFF. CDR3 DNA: TGTGCCAGCAGGCTCAACAGGGAAGGCCGGGCTTTCTTT.

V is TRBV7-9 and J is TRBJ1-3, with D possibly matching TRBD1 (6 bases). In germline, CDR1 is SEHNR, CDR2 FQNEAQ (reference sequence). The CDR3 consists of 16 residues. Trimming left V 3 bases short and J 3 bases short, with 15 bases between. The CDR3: CASSLILGGNGNTIYF. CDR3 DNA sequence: TGTGCCAGCAGCTTGATCCTGGGGGGCAATGGAAACACCATATATTTT.

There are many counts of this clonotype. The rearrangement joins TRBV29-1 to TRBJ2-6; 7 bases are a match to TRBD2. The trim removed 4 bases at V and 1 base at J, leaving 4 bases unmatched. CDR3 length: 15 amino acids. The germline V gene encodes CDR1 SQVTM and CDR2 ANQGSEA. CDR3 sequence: CSVAGRGSGANVLTF. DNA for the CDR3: TGCAGCGTTGCAGGGAGGGGTTCTGGGGCCAACGTCCTGACTTTC.